This T cell receptor (beta chain) comes out of a study of cytomegalovirus exposure and HLA in healthy donors. Findings and limits, study-wide: Some V segments, including TRBV6-2 and TRBV6-3, were excluded as indistinguishable.

Use of 60 Vbeta and 13 Jbeta primers characterized the PCR. The table came from immunoSEQ multiplex PCR; TCRdb's copy has only in-frame clones and leaves some out. The sample holds about 190,000 clones; roughly four fifths are singletons and the top ten take less than 4%. Points on this clone: The antigen is not known.

CDR1 is SGHTS and CDR2 is YDEGEE in the germline V gene. The CDR3 sequence is 15 residues long. The trim removed 2 bases at V and 6 bases at J, leaving 10 bases unmatched. The J gene is TRBJ1-1, the V gene TRBV5-8; 7 bases line up with TRBD1. The receptor was isolated from a woman in her 30s in good health and CMV-seropositive. The sample taken for sequencing was PBMCs. The CDR3 DNA follows: TGTGCCAGCAGCTTAAGTACAGGGGCGCTCCCTGAAGCTTTCTTT. This gives the protein CASSLSTGALPEAFF. Full variable domain (missing parts from reference TRBV5-8 and TRBJ1-1): EAGVTQSPTHLIKTRGQQATLRCSPISGHTSVYWYQQALGLGLQFLLWYDEGEERNRGNFPPRFSGRQFPNYSSELNVNALELEDSALYLCASSLSTGALPEAFFGQGTRLTVV.